These 23 T cell receptor beta chains were all obtained from the same sample, sequenced in a study of early T cells in non-severe SARS-CoV-2 infection. TCRdb re-derived calls from the 5' RACE reads in MiXCR, one entry per CDR3 protein. Of some 56,000 distinct CDR3 sequences in the sample, about 10% were seen once. Sequencing was carried out using whole blood. The receptor source for this set is an adult who was a healthcare worker with PCR-confirmed SARS-CoV-2 infection or an uninfected control (not recorded which).

This clonotype showed up just a few times. The chain carries TRBV29-1 and TRBJ2-1; 8 bases align to TRBD2. CDR1 SQVTM and CDR2 ANQGSEA come from the germline V gene. The CDR3 is 15 amino acids. V lost 4 bases, J lost 5 bases, and 10 bases stayed unmatched. The CDR3, as DNA: TGCAGCGTTGGCTCTGGGAGCGGGGGTAACAATGAGCAGTTCTTC. Encoded protein: CSVGSGSGGNNEQFF.

This clonotype was seen at least ten times. The chain uses TRBV7-2 and TRBJ2-3; 10 positions match TRBD2. V dropped 2 bases and J dropped 3; count of bases not matched to a gene: 20. The CDR3 sequence is 21 residues long. Germline V gene data show CDR1 as SGHTA and CDR2 as FQGNSA. The CDR3: CASSLFLVASYTSGNTDTQYF. CDR3 coding DNA: TGTGCCAGCAGCTTATTTTTGGTGGCAAGCTACACTAGCGGGAATACAGATACGCAGTATTTT.

This clonotype was seen repeatedly, ten times or more. The V gene is TRBV5-8, the J gene TRBJ2-5, with D perhaps matching TRBD2 (6 bases). Germline V gene data show CDR1 as SGHTS and CDR2 as YDEGEE. V was shortened by 4 bases and J by 1 base, with 8 bases between the two germline ends. The CDR3 extends over 13 amino acids. The CDR3 nucleotides are TGTGCCAGCAGCCGGGACTTCCAAGAGACCCAGTACTTC. Protein sequence: CASSRDFQETQYF.

This clonotype was detected many times. This chain uses TRBV27 with TRBJ2-2; TRBD1 matches at 7 bases. The CDR3 is made up of 16 amino acids. Losses at the gene ends were 5 bases for V and 4 bases for J; bases not matched to a gene: 10. Germline V gives CDR1 MNHEY, CDR2 SMNVEV (reference sequence). For the CDR3, the DNA is TGTGCCAGCAGTCCACAGACAGGGTACTTCACCGGGGAGCTGTTTTTT. It specifies CASSPQTGYFTGELFF.

Many counts were recorded for this clonotype. The chain carries TRBV12-3 or TRBV12-4 and TRBJ2-1; maybe TRBD1 (6 bases). There are 14 residues in the CDR3. V shed 6 bases and J shed 5 bases, with 14 bases lying between them. CDR3 DNA: TGTGCCAGCAGGAGCTTGGGGGCGAACAATGAGCAGTTCTTC. Translating it yields CASRSLGANNEQFF.

This clonotype was found many times. The chain links TRBV19 to TRBJ1-1; weak D call: TRBD1 (5 bases). The V end was cut by 4 bases, the J end by 3 bases, with 12 bases between. Germline CDR1 reads LNHDA; CDR2 reads SQIVND (reference sequence). This CDR3 has 14 amino acids. In DNA form, the CDR3 reads TGTGCCAGTAGTAGGGGCCGGGACCACACTGAAGCTTTCTTT. Residues: CASSRGRDHTEAFF.

The chain couples TRBV19 to TRBJ2-3; D uncertain. The germline V gene has CDR1 LNHDA and CDR2 SQIVND (reference sequence). The CDR3 totals 15 residues. V was shortened by 0 bases and J by 2 bases, with 9 bases between the two germline ends. CDR3 residues: CASSIEGSSTDTQYF. As DNA, the CDR3 is TGTGCCAGTAGTATAGAGGGCAGCTCCACAGATACGCAGTATTTT.

V is TRBV6-5 and J is TRBJ1-3, with D perhaps TRBD1 (5 bases). The ends were cut back, 6 bases at V and 4 bases at J, with 16 bases in the middle. The germline CDR1 and CDR2 sequences are MNHEY and SVGAGI. This CDR3 region has 15 residues. The chain's CDR3 is CASRRSGTEGNTIYF. CDR3 coding DNA: TGTGCCAGCAGACGATCCGGGACTGAGGGAAACACCATATATTTT.

This clonotype has a handful of counts. The chain joins TRBV6-4 to TRBJ2-1; 9 nucleotides align to TRBD1. Germline CDR1 reads MRHNA; CDR2 reads SNTAGT. The CDR3 runs to 14 residues. The J segment lost 7 bases and the V segment lost 7 bases, leaving 8 bases of the junction unmatched. CDR3 nucleotides: TGTGCCAGCATTCCCGGGACAGGGAAGAATGAGCAGTTCTTC. Amino acids: CASIPGTGKNEQFF.

The CDR3 region has the DNA TGTGCCAGCAGCCCGGGTTCGGGAGCGAGGACAGATACGCAGTATTTT. Translating gives CASSPGSGARTDTQYF. This chain connects TRBV7-2 to TRBJ2-3, with TRBD2 as a possible D gene (6 bases). Trimming stripped 5 bases from V and 3 bases from J, with 18 bases between. This CDR3 is built from 16 residues. Germline V lookup: CDR1 SGHTA, CDR2 FQGNSA. The complete variable domain, with remaining parts taken from reference TRBV7-2 and TRBJ2-3, reads GAGVSQSPSNKVTEKGKDVELRCDPISGHTALYWYRQSLGQGLEFLIYFQGNSAPDKSGLPSDRFSAERTGGSVSTLTIQRTQQEDSAVYLCASSPGSGARTDTQYFGPGTRLTVL.

This clonotype was counted many times. This rearrangement joins TRBV7-9 to TRBJ1-1; perhaps TRBD1 as D (6 bases). The V and J ends lost 3 bases and 6 bases respectively, with 11 bases between them. CDR3 size: 13 residues. CDR1 and CDR2 from the germline V gene are SEHNR and FQNEAQ (reference sequence). The DNA for the CDR3 is TGTGCCAGCAGCTTGGAGGGGGACTCTGAAGCTTTCTTT. The encoded protein is CASSLEGDSEAFF.

J is TRBJ2-2 and V is TRBV7-2, with a weak D call TRBD2 (6 bases). Germline V CDR1 and CDR2: SGHTA, FQGNSA. The CDR3 is made up of 14 amino acids. V was pared by 3 bases and J by 3 bases, with 8 bases between. DNA of the CDR3: TGTGCCAGCAGCTTTTTAGCGGACACCGGGGAGCTGTTTTTT. Translating it yields CASSFLADTGELFF.

The chain carries TRBV18 and TRBJ2-5; no clear D. Germline loops: CDR1 KGHSH, CDR2 LQKENI. V lost 2 bases to trimming and J lost 5 bases, with 9 bases between them. The CDR3 totals 13 residues. The chain's CDR3 is CASSPSFEETQYF. The CDR3 DNA follows: TGTGCCAGCTCACCAAGCTTCGAGGAGACCCAGTACTTC.

This clonotype has just a few counts. This chain links TRBV29-1 with TRBJ2-7; D not certain. This CDR3 comprises 12 residues. V lost 5 bases to trimming and J lost 1 base, with 9 bases between them. Germline values: CDR1 SQVTM, CDR2 ANQGSEA. CDR3 nucleotides: TGCAGCGTTCAACACAAATCCTACGAGCAGTACTTC. Its translation is CSVQHKSYEQYF.

This clonotype was seen a handful of times. This chain joins TRBV20-1 and TRBJ1-5; 7 nucleotides agree with TRBD1. The CDR3 has 14 amino acids. V lost 7 bases to trimming and J lost 3 bases; unmatched junction nucleotides: 9. Germline CDR1 and CDR2: DFQATT and SNEGSKA (reference sequence). The CDR3 loop is CSVPRRGINQPQHF. CDR3 DNA: TGCAGTGTACCCCGCAGGGGGATCAATCAGCCCCAGCATTTT.

The chain carries TRBV5-1 and TRBJ2-1; D gene unclear. V was cut by 2 bases and J by 7 bases, with 7 bases left in between. Per the germline V gene, CDR1 is SGHRS and CDR2 is YFSETQ. The CDR3 covers 12 residues. Written as DNA, the CDR3 is TGCGCCAGCAGCTTCATGGGGAATGAGCAGTTCTTC. It yields the protein CASSFMGNEQFF.

There are many counts of this clonotype. The rearrangement uses TRBV3-1 and TRBJ2-5, with 7 bases that match TRBD1. The CDR3 spans 12 residues. Per germline, CDR1 LGHDT and CDR2 YNNKEL (reference sequence). Trimming cost V 5 bases and J 4 bases; bases outside gene matches: 1. CDR3 DNA: TGTGCCAGCAGCACAGGGGCAGAGACCCAGTACTTC. This translates into CASSTGAETQYF.

This clonotype occurred many times. The chain links TRBV7-9 to TRBJ2-3, with 12 bases aligning to TRBD2. The CDR3 sequence is 15 residues long. V shed 5 bases, J shed 7 bases, and the junction held 7 bases outside the gene matches. Per the germline V gene, CDR1 is SEHNR and CDR2 is FQNEAQ (reference sequence). The CDR3 loop is CASSASGRALNTQYF. CDR3 bases: TGTGCCAGCAGCGCTAGCGGGAGGGCCCTGAATACGCAGTATTTT. Full variable domain (rest looked up from reference TRBV7-9 and TRBJ2-3): DTGVSQNPRHKITKRGQNVTFRCDPISEHNRLYWYRQTLGQGPEFLTYFQNEAQLEKSRLLSDRFSAERPKGSFSTLEIQRTEQGDSAMYLCASSASGRALNTQYFGPGTRLTVL.

The rearrangement links TRBV29-1 to TRBJ1-2; no reliable D call. Trimming removed 7 bases at V and 0 bases at J, with 18 bases between. The CDR3 totals 15 residues. Germline V gene data show CDR1 as SQVTM and CDR2 as ANQGSEA. This CDR3 reads CSAYQADAANYGYTF. In DNA, the CDR3 is TGCAGCGCATATCAGGCAGACGCGGCTAACTATGGCTACACCTTC.

The chain uses TRBV2 and TRBJ2-1, with TRBD1 identical over 12 bases. Trimming removed 8 bases from V and 3 bases from J; junction bases left unmatched: 5. In germline, CDR1 is SNHLY, CDR2 FYNNEI. This CDR3 is built from 15 residues. The CDR3: CASRDRGLSYNEQFF. The CDR3 DNA is TGTGCCAGCCGGGACAGGGGGCTTAGCTACAATGAGCAGTTCTTC.

The chain recombines TRBV20-1 with TRBJ2-7, with TRBD1 identical over 8 bases. Germline CDR1 reads DFQATT; CDR2 reads SNEGSKA (reference sequence). The J segment lost 7 bases and the V segment lost 1 base, leaving 9 bases of the junction unmatched. The CDR3 covers 14 residues. The CDR3 bases are TGCAGTGCTAGAGGGCCCCAGGGGGCAGGTGAGCAGTACTTC. Residues: CSARGPQGAGEQYF.

The chain has TRBV6-6 and TRBJ2-2; no clear D gene. Trimming shortened V by 2 bases and J by 4 bases, and 8 bases separated the two germline ends. There are 14 residues in the CDR3. Germline-derived CDR1 and CDR2 are MNHNY and SVGAGI (reference sequence). The CDR3 sequence is CASSYSTVTGELFF. The CDR3 bases are TGTGCCAGCAGTTACAGTACCGTCACCGGGGAGCTGTTTTTT.

This chain joins TRBV29-1 and TRBJ2-1; D unclear. The CDR3 sequence is 12 residues long. Germline CDR1 is SQVTM and CDR2 is ANQGSEA. Trimming took 6 bases from V and 4 from J, leaving 10 bases between them. This CDR3 reads CSVPDGYNEQFF. The CDR3 bases are TGCAGCGTCCCCGACGGGTACAATGAGCAGTTCTTC.